This T cell receptor (beta chain) was profiled in a study of vaccination and CD4 T cells after COVID-19. As for this clonotype: Its target is not known.

The Oncomine TCR Beta short-read assay was what sequenced the DNA obtained from cultured CD4+ T cells. TCRdb reanalysed the PCR reads using MiXCR and keeps one entry per CDR3 protein. This table holds 15,000 to 20,000 distinct CDR3 sequences, approximately 60% found once. Sample treatment: 10-day PBMC culture with coronavirus spike peptide pools or control peptides (ViraFEST assay). The sample in question was CD4+ T cells from blood, cultured in vitro, obtained after SARS-CoV-2 vaccination. This receptor was taken from a human donor who had recovered from COVID-19.

The CDR3, as DNA: TGTGCCAGCAGCCACGGACAGGGTCAAGCCTACGAGCAGTACTTC. Protein product: CASSHGQGQAYEQYF. V is TRBV14 and J is TRBJ2-7; 8 bases line up with TRBD1. The CDR3 length is 15 residues. V lost 3 bases and J lost 2; bases outside the gene matches: 6. Germline V gives CDR1 SGHDN, CDR2 FVKESK.